A selection of T cell receptor beta chains follows, all from one sample in a study of blood T cells in healthy people across ages. MiXCR, applied by TCRdb to the 5' RACE reads, yields one record per CDR3 protein. Found here are 1.5 million to 1.8 million distinct CDR3 sequences, roughly 43% of them singletons; the top ten hold about 3.8%. Sample: blood. The receptors were sampled from a woman aged 18-29 years in good health. Both conserved end residues are part of each CDR3. Fields, in order: V gene, J gene, clone size, D gene, CDR3 DNA, CDR3 protein. The D gene is left open where the match is weak. Size tells how often a clone was seen (once, few, many) or the class of an expanded clone, and some rows leave it out.

TRBV12-3/TRBV12-4,TRBJ2-1,few,-,TGTGCCAGCAGACCCCTAGGCTCCTACAATGAGCAGTTCTTC,CASRPLGSYNEQFF
TRBV20-1,TRBJ1-5,-,-,TGCAGTGCTAGGACCAGGGAATATAGCAATCAGCCCCAGCATTTT,CSARTREYSNQPQHF
TRBV6-1,TRBJ1-2,-,TRBD1,TGTGCCAGCAGTAAGAGGGGGCAACCCCCTAACTATGGCTACACCTTC,CASSKRGQPPNYGYTF
TRBV20-1,TRBJ2-3,few,TRBD2,TGCAGTGCTACGCCTTTTGCGGTAGCGGGAGGAGATACGCAGTATTTT,CSATPFAVAGGDTQYF
TRBV27,TRBJ2-7,-,TRBD1,TGTGCCAGCAGTTTATCAGGGACAGGGGGCGGATACGAGCAGTACTTC,CASSLSGTGGGYEQYF
TRBV5-5,TRBJ1-2,few,TRBD1,TGTGCCAGCAGCTTGAGGGGGACAGGGGGCAACTATGGCTACACCTTC,CASSLRGTGGNYGYTF
TRBV5-1,TRBJ2-1,-,TRBD2,TGCGCCAGCAGCTTCACCGGGAGGGGGGACAATGAGCAGTTCTTC,CASSFTGRGDNEQFF
TRBV7-2,TRBJ2-3,few,-,TGTGCCAGCAGCTTACGTGGCGCGGGGATAGATACGCAGTATTTT,CASSLRGAGIDTQYF
TRBV6-6,TRBJ2-1,few,-,TGTGCCAGCAGAGGGATAAGTGTAAGTGGCAATGAGCAGTTCTTC,CASRGISVSGNEQFF
TRBV6-1,TRBJ2-1,few,TRBD1,TGTGCCAGCAGTCCGAAAGAAAGAACAGGGGGCTGGCGGAATGAGCAGTTCTTC,CASSPKERTGGWRNEQFF
TRBV12-3/TRBV12-4,TRBJ1-2,many,-,TGTGCCAGCAGGCCTTCCCAGGGAGCTAACTATGGCTACACCTTC,CASRPSQGANYGYTF
TRBV12-3/TRBV12-4,TRBJ2-7,-,-,TGTGCCAGCAGTCCCCAACTAAGACACGAGCAGTACTTC,CASSPQLRHEQYF
TRBV20-1,TRBJ2-1,-,TRBD2,TGCAGTGCCGGGGGGATAGCGGGGCAAAACAATGAGCAGTTCTTC,CSAGGIAGQNNEQFF
TRBV20-1,TRBJ2-1,-,TRBD2,TGCAGTGCAACTAGCGGGAGGGCCGGGAATGAGCAGTTCTTC,CSATSGRAGNEQFF
TRBV12-3/TRBV12-4,TRBJ2-5,-,TRBD1,TGTGCCAGCCACGGGGACAGTCAAGAGACCCAGTACTTC,CASHGDSQETQYF
TRBV29-1,TRBJ2-1,-,-,TGCAGCGTGATGGACAATGAGCAGTTCTTC,CSVMDNEQFF
TRBV11-2,TRBJ2-5,few,TRBD1,TGTGCCAGCAGCTTCCCCAGGGGGATCGGGGAGACCCAGTACTTC,CASSFPRGIGETQYF
TRBV12-3/TRBV12-4,TRBJ2-7,-,-,TGTGCCAGCAGTACAGGGTCTCCCTACGAGCAGTACTTC,CASSTGSPYEQYF
TRBV4-3,TRBJ2-6,few,-,TGCGCCAGCAGCCAAGATCTTGGGACATCAACTGGGGCCAACGTCCTGACTTTC,CASSQDLGTSTGANVLTF
TRBV27,TRBJ2-1,few,-,TGTGCCAGCAGTTTAAGGGGACCAATCTACAATGAGCAGTTCTTC,CASSLRGPIYNEQFF
TRBV9,TRBJ2-1,-,-,TGTGCCAGCAGCGTAAACAGGGCCGACAATGAGCAGTTCTTC,CASSVNRADNEQFF
TRBV4-3,TRBJ2-5,few,TRBD2,TGCGCCAGCAGCCTCCAGCCGACTAGCGTAGTTATCAATGAGCAGTACTTC,CASSLQPTSVVINEQYF
TRBV29-1,TRBJ1-1,few,-,TGCAGCGTTGAAACAGACGATGGCGTTTTGGAAGCTTTCTTT,CSVETDDGVLEAFF
TRBV14,TRBJ2-3,few,-,TGTGCCAGCAGCCATGTCCGCCGGAGGCTGATCACAGATACGCAGTATTTT,CASSHVRRRLITDTQYF
TRBV7-9,TRBJ2-5,few,-,TGTGCCAGCAGCTTCAACGGGGTGGGACAAGAGACCCAGTACTTC,CASSFNGVGQETQYF
TRBV27,TRBJ2-7,-,-,TGTGCCAGCGCATTAGACGCCTCCTGCGAGCAGTACTTC,CASALDASCEQYF
TRBV2,TRBJ2-4,-,-,TGTGCCAGCAGTCTTCGGAGTGGGAATAGGAACATTCAGTACTTC,CASSLRSGNRNIQYF
TRBV20-1,TRBJ2-1,-,-,TGCAGTACTAGAGATTCGTCGCGGAGCCCATTCGATGAGCAGTTCTTC,CSTRDSSRSPFDEQFF
TRBV7-2,TRBJ2-6,-,-,TGCGCCAGCAGCCATACCGGGACCCGCTCTGGGGCCAACGTCCTGACTTTC,CASSHTGTRSGANVLTF
TRBV7-9,TRBJ2-5,-,-,TGTGCCAGCAATACCTTCCAGAGGGGGAGACAAGAGACCCAGTACTTC,CASNTFQRGRQETQYF
TRBV25-1,TRBJ2-3,-,-,TGTGCCAGCAGTGAACAGCGCTCAGATACGCAGTATTTT,CASSEQRSDTQYF
TRBV20-1,TRBJ2-3,-,-,TGCAGTGCTAGAGTTGTCAGAGACCCTAGCACAGATACGCAGTATTTT,CSARVVRDPSTDTQYF
TRBV7-9,TRBJ2-1,many,TRBD2,TGTGCCAGCAGCCCTAGCGGGAGCTCCTACAATGAGCAGTTCTTC,CASSPSGSSYNEQFF
TRBV6-6,TRBJ2-3,few,-,TGTGCCAGCAGTTTCGGAGAATCTCGCACAGATACGCAGTATTTT,CASSFGESRTDTQYF
TRBV20-1,TRBJ2-7,-,-,TGCAGTGTCCCGATCATCACTCTCCACGAGCAGTACTTC,CSVPIITLHEQYF
TRBV2,TRBJ1-2,-,-,TGTGCCAGCAGTGAAGCAGGGACCGCTGGCTACACCTTC,CASSEAGTAGYTF
TRBV7-2,TRBJ1-2,-,-,TGTGCCAGCAGCGCCATCCTGGGTGCTAACTATGGCTACACCTTC,CASSAILGANYGYTF
TRBV12-3/TRBV12-4,TRBJ1-1,-,-,TGTGCCAGCAGTTTTCTAATAGTTGGACCCAACACTGAAGCTTTCTTT,CASSFLIVGPNTEAFF
TRBV7-9,TRBJ2-7,few,-,TGTGCCAGCAGCTCCCTCCCGGGACGGGAAACCTACGAGCAGTACTTC,CASSSLPGRETYEQYF
TRBV12-3/TRBV12-4,TRBJ2-7,-,TRBD1,TGTGCCTGCAGTCCCCGCAGGGGGCAATCCTACGAGCAGTACTTC,CACSPRRGQSYEQYF
TRBV7-7,TRBJ2-3,-,TRBD2,TGTGCTAGCAGCCACTCTGCCGCGGGGGCAGATACGCAGTATTTT,CASSHSAAGADTQYF
TRBV6-8,TRBJ1-2,-,-,TGTGGCAGCAAATCCGCTTTGTATGGCTACACCTTC,CGSKSALYGYTF
TRBV15,TRBJ2-3,-,TRBD2,TGTGCCACCAGCAGAGATGGGCTAGCGGGGGGCACAGATACGCAGTATTTT,CATSRDGLAGGTDTQYF
TRBV5-1,TRBJ2-7,-,-,TGCGCCAGCAGCTTGGTTGCGGACAGCGTTTACGAGCAGTACTTC,CASSLVADSVYEQYF
TRBV4-2,TRBJ2-7,-,TRBD2,TGTGCCAGCAGCCTCGGGCTCGGCGGGAGGGACTTCTCCTACGAGCAGTACTTC,CASSLGLGGRDFSYEQYF
TRBV10-3,TRBJ1-2,-,TRBD1,TGTGCCATCAGTGACGACAAGGACAGGGGCGATGACTATGGCTACACCTTC,CAISDDKDRGDDYGYTF
TRBV6-5,TRBJ2-1,many,TRBD1,TGTGCCAGCAGTAAAGACAGGGGCTCCTACAATGAGCAGTTCTTC,CASSKDRGSYNEQFF
TRBV20-1,TRBJ1-5,once,-,TGCAGTGCCAGGGGTTTTAGCAATCAGCCCCAGCATTTT,CSARGFSNQPQHF
TRBV7-9,TRBJ2-1,-,TRBD2,TGTGCCAGCATCAGTACTAGCGGGGGGATCCGCGACTACAATGAGCAGTTCTTC,CASISTSGGIRDYNEQFF
TRBV5-1,TRBJ2-3,many,-,TGCGCCAGCAGCTTGGCCCAGGCAACAGATACGCAGTATTTT,CASSLAQATDTQYF
TRBV5-1,TRBJ2-3,-,-,TGCGCCAGCAGCCTCGGACTAACGGGAGCAGATACGCAGTATTTT,CASSLGLTGADTQYF
TRBV6-5,TRBJ2-7,-,TRBD2,TGTGCCAGCAGTTACTCGATCCTAGCGGGGGACAGTGAGCAGTACTTC,CASSYSILAGDSEQYF
TRBV7-2,TRBJ2-1,-,TRBD2,TGTGCCAGCAGCCGTTGGGGGGGGAACAATGAGCAGTTCTTC,CASSRWGGNNEQFF
TRBV12-3/TRBV12-4,TRBJ2-3,-,-,TGTGCCAGCAGTTTAAGGAGGAGCAAGGGAACAGATACGCAGTATTTT,CASSLRRSKGTDTQYF